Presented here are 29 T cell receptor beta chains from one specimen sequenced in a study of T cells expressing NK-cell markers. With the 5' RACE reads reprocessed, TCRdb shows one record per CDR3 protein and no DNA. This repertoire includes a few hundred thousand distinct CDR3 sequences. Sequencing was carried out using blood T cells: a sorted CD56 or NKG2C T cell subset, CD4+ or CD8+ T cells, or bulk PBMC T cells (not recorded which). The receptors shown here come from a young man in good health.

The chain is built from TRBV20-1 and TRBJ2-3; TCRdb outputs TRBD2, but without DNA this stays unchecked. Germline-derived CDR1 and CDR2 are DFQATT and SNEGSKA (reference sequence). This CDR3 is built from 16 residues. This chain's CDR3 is CSASPTSGRAPDTQYF.

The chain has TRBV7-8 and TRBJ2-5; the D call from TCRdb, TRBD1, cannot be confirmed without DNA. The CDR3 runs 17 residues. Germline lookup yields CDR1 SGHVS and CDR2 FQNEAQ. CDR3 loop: CASSLTGTGAIQETQYF. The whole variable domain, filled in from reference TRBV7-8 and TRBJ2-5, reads GAGVSQSPRYKVAKRGQDVALRCDPISGHVSLFWYQQALGQGPEFLTYFQNEAQLDKSGLPSDRFFAERPEGSVSTLKIQRTQQEDSAVYLCASSLTGTGAIQETQYFGPGTRLLVL.

The CDR3 loop is CASSLDVRTSANQPQHF. This sequence joins TRBV12-3 or TRBV12-4 and TRBJ1-5. The CDR3 has 17 amino acids.

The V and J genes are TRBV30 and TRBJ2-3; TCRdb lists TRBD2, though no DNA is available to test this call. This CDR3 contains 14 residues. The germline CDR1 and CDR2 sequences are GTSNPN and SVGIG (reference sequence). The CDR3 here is CAWSVSGRGDTQYF.

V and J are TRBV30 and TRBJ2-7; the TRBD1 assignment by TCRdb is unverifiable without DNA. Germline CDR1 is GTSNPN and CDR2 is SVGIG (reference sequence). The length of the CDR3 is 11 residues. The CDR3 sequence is CARDTGYEQYF.

CDR3 in amino acids: CASSFPSGIFYEQYF. The V and J genes are TRBV5-5 and TRBJ2-7; there is no DNA to check the TCRdb D call of TRBD2. The V gene's germline CDR1 is SGHKS and CDR2 YYEKEE (reference sequence). The CDR3 has 15 amino acids.

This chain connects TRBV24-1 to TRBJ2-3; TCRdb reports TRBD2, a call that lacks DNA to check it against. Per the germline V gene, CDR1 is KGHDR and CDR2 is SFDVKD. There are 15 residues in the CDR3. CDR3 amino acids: CATSQTSGLLDTQYF.

The CDR3 is CASSLGVAQSYNEQFF. The genes are TRBV12-3 or TRBV12-4 and TRBJ2-1. The CDR3 consists of 16 residues.

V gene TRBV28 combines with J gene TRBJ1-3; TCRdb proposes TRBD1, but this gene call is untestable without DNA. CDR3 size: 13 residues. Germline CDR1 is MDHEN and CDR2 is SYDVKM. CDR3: CATSLGQGNTIYF. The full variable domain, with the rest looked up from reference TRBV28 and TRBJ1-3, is DVKVTQSSRYLVKRTGEKVFLECVQDMDHENMFWYRQDPGLGLRLIYFSYDVKMKEKGDIPEGYSVSREKKERFSLILESASTNQTSMYLCATSLGQGNTIYFGEGSWLTVV.

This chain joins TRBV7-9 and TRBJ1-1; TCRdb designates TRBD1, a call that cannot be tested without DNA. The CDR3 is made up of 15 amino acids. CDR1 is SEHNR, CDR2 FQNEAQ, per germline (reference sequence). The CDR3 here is CASSFGPTGDTEAFF.

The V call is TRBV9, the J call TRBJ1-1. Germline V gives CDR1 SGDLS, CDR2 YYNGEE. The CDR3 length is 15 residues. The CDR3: CASSVGSIGNTEAFF.

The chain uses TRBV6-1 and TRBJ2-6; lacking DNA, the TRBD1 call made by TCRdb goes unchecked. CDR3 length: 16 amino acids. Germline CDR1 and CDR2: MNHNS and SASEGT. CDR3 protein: CASSPGRNSGANVLTF.

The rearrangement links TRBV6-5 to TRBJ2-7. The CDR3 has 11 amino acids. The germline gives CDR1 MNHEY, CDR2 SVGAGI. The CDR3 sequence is CASRFGVEQYF.

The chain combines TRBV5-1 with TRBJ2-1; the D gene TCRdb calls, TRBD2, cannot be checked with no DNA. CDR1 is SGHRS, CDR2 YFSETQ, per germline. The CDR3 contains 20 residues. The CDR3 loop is CASSLPILAGGPKSYNEQFF.

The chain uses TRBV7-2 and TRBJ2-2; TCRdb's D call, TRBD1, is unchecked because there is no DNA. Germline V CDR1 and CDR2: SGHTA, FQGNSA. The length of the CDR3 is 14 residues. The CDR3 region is CASSSRTFTGELFF.

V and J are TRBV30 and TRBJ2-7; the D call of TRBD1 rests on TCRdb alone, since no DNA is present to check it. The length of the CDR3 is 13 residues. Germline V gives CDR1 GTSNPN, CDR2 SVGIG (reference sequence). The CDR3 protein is CAWTMDRGNEQYF.

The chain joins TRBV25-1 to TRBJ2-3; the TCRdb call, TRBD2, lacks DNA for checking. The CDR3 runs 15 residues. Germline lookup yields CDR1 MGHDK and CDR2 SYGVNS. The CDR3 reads CASSDLRGFTDTQYF.

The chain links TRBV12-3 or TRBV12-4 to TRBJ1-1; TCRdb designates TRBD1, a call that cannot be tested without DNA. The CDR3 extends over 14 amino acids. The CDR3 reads CASSLPRDRSEAFF.

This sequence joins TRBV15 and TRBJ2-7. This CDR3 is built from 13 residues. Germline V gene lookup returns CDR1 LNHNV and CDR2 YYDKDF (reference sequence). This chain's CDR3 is CATSLGSSYEQYF.

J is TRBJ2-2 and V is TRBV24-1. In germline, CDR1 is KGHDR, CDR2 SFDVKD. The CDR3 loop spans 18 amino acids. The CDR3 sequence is CATSDFRPIRWSTGELFF.

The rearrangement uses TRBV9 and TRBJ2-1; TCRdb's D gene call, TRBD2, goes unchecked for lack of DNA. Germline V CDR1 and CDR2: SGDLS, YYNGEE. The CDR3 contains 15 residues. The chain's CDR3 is CASSLGLAVGNEQFF.

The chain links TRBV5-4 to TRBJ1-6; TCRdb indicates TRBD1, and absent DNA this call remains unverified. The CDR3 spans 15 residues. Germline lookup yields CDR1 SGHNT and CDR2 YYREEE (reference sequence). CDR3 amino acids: CASSFIGRKNSPLHF.

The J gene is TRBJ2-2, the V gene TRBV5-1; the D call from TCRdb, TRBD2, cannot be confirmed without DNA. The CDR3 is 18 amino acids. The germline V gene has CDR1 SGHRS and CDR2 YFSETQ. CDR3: CASAWRRVSGNNTGELFF.

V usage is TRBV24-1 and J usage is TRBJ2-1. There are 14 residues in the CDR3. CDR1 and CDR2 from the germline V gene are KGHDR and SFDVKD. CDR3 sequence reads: CATSDLQVYNEQFF.

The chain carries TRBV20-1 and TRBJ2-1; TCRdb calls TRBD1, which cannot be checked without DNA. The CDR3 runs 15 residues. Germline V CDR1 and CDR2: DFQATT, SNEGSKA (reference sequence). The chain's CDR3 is CSANPGTGNYNEQFF.

The CDR3 spells CATSRDLPDYYEQYF. The chain links TRBV15 to TRBJ2-7. The CDR3 extends over 15 amino acids. The germline V gene has CDR1 LNHNV and CDR2 YYDKDF (reference sequence). Full variable domain (outside the CDR3, taken from reference TRBV15 and TRBJ2-7): DAMVIQNPRYQVTQFGKPVTLSCSQTLNHNVMYWYQQKSSQAPKLLFHYYDKDFNNEADTPDNFQSRRPNTSFCFLDIRSPGLGDTAMYLCATSRDLPDYYEQYFGPGTRLTVT.

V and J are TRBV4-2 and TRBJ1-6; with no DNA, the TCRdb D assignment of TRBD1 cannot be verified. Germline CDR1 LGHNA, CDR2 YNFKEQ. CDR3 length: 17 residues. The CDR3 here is CASSQEGPAGENSPLHF.

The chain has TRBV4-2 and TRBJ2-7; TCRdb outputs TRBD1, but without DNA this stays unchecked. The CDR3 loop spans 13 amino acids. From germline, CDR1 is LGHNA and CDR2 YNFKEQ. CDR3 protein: CASSQEGGYEQYF.

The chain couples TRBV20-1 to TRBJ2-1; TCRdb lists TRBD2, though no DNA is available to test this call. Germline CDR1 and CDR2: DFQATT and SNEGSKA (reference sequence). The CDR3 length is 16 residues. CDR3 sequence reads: CSATGTSGRGADEQFF.